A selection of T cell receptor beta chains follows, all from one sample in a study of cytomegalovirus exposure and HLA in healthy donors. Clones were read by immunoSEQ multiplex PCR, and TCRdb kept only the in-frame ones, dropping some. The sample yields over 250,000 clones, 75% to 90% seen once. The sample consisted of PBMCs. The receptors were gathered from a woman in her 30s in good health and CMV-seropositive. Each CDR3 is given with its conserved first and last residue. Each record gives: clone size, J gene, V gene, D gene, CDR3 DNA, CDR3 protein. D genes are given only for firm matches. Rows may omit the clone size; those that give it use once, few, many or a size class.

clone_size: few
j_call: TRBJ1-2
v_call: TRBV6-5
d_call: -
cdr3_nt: TGTGCCAGCAGCTACCTCGGGCCAAGCCCCTATGGCTACACCTTC
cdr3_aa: CASSYLGPSPYGYTF

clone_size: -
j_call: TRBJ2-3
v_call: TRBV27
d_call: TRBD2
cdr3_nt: TGTGCCAGCAGCTGGGGACTAGCGGCCGGTGATACGCAGTATTTT
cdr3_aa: CASSWGLAAGDTQYF

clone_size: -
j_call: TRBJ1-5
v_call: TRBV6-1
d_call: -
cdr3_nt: TGTGCCACCCAATGGGGGGAGGGACAGCCCCAGCATTTT
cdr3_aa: CATQWGEGQPQHF

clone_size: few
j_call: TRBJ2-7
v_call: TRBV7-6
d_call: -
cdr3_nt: TGTGCCAGCAGCGGGGGCCCGACGGAGCAGTACTTC
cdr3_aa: CASSGGPTEQYF

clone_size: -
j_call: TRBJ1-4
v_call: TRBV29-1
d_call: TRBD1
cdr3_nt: TGCAGCGTTTCCGAGGGGGCTTATGAAAAACTGTTTTTT
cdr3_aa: CSVSEGAYEKLFF

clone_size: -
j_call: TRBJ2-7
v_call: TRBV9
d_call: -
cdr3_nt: TGTGCCAGCAGCGTAGGCAGTAGCGGCTACGAGCAGTACTTC
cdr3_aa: CASSVGSSGYEQYF

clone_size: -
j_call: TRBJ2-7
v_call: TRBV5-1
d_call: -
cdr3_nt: TGCGCCAGCAGCTTGGGTCGTAATGAGGGCGAGCAGTACTTC
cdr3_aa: CASSLGRNEGEQYF

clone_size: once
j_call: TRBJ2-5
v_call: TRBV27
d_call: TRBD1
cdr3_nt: TGTGCCAGCAGTTATAACCCCGCAGGGGGTAAGACCCAGTACTTC
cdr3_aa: CASSYNPAGGKTQYF

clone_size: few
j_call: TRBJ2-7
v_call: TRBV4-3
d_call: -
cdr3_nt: TGCGCCAGCAGCCAAGATCTGAGTACAGGGTCTTTTCCCTACGAGCAGTACTTC
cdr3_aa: CASSQDLSTGSFPYEQYF

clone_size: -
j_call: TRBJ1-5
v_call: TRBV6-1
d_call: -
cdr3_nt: TGTGCCAGCAGTGGGAGTACAGGGAGGGATCAGCCCCAGCATTTT
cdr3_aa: CASSGSTGRDQPQHF

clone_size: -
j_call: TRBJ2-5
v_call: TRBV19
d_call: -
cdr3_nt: TGTGCCAGCTCCCTGACGGACTTTCAAGAGACCCAGTACTTC
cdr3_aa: CASSLTDFQETQYF

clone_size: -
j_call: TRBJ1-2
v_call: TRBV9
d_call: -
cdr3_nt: TGTGCCAGCAGCGTAGAGAACTATGGCTACACCTTC
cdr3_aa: CASSVENYGYTF

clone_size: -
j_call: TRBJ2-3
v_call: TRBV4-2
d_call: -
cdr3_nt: TGTGCCAGCAGCCAAGATCCCCCCTTGTCGGCCCGCGCGATTGATACGCAGTATTTT
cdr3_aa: CASSQDPPLSARAIDTQYF

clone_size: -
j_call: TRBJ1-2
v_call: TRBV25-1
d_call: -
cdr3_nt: TGTGCCAGCAGTGAAGGAGGGTACTATGGCTACACCTTC
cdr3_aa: CASSEGGYYGYTF

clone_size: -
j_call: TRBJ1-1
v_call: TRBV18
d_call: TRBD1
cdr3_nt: TGTGCCAGCTCACCATCGACAGGGGGAAACACTGAAGCTTTCTTT
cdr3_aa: CASSPSTGGNTEAFF

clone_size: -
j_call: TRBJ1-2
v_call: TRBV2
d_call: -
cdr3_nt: TGTGCCAGCAGTGAATCTCGAGGGGTAGACTATGGCTACACCTTC
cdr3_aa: CASSESRGVDYGYTF

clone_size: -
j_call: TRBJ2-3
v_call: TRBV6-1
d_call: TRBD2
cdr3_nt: TGTGCCAGCAGTCCCGGGGGGAGGGACGATACGCAGTATTTT
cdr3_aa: CASSPGGRDDTQYF

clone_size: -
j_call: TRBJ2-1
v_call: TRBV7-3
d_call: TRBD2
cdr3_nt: TGTGCCAGCAGCTCGGTAGCGGGGGGCGGTAACAATGAGCAGTTCTTC
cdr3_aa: CASSSVAGGGNNEQFF

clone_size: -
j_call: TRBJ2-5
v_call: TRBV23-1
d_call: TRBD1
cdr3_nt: TGCGCCAGCAGTCACATGAGGACAGGGGATTGGGAGACCCAGTACTTC
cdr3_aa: CASSHMRTGDWETQYF

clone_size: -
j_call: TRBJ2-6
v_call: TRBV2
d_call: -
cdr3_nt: TGTGCCAGCAAACCGGACTCTGGGGCCAACGTCCTGACTTTC
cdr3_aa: CASKPDSGANVLTF

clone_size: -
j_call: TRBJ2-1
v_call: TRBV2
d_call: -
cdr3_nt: TGTGCCAGCAACCCTTACAATGAGCAGTTCTTC
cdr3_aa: CASNPYNEQFF

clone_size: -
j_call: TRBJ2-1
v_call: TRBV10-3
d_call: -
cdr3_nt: TGTGCCATCAGTGACCAGGGTAATGAGCAGTTCTTC
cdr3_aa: CAISDQGNEQFF

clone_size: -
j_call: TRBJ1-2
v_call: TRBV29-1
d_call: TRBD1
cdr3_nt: TGCAGCGTGGGGACAGCCAGCTATGGCTACACCTTC
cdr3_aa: CSVGTASYGYTF

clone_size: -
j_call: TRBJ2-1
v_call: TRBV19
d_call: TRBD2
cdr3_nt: TGTGCCAGTAGTAGAGGCGGGGGGCACAATGAGCAGTTCTTC
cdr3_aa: CASSRGGGHNEQFF

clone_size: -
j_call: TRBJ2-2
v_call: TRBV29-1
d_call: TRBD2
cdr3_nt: TGCAGCGTTGGCCCGGGGGGGCCCACCGGGGAGCTGTTTTTT
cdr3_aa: CSVGPGGPTGELFF

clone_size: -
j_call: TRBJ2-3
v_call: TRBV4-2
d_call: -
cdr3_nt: TGTGCCAGCACGGACGACCTCTGGAGCACAGATACGCAGTATTTT
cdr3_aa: CASTDDLWSTDTQYF

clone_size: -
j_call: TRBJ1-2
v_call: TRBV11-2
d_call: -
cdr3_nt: TGTGCCAGCAGCTTAGGTGCGGGGAACTATGGCTACACCTTC
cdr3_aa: CASSLGAGNYGYTF

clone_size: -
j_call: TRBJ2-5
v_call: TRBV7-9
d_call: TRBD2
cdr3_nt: TGTGCCAGCAGCGAGTCGGTACTAGCGGGGGAGACCCAGTACTTC
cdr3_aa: CASSESVLAGETQYF

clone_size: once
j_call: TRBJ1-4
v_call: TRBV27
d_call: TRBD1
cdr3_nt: TGTGCCAGCAGCGCAGGGGGGGGTGAAAAACTGTTTTTT
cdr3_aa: CASSAGGGEKLFF

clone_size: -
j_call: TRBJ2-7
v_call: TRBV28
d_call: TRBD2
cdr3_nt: TGTGCCAGCGCTGGATGGAGTGGCGGGAGTTCCTACGAGCAGTACTTC
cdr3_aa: CASAGWSGGSSYEQYF

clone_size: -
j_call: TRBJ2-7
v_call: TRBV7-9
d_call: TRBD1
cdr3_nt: TGTGCCAGCAGTCCTAGACAGGGGGTCACCTACGAGCAGTACTTC
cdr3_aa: CASSPRQGVTYEQYF

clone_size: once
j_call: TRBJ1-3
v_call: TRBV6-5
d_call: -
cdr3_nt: TGTGCCAGCAGTTACCGGCGGGTCACGGCGGGAAACACCATATATTTT
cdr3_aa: CASSYRRVTAGNTIYF

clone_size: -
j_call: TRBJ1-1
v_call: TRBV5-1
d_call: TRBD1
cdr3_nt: TGCGCCAGCAGCTTGGAGGACAGGGTGACTGAAGCTTTCTTT
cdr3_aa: CASSLEDRVTEAFF

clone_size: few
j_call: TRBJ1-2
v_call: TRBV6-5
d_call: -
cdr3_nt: TGTGCCAGCAGTTACTCGATACAGGCCTATGGCTACACCTTC
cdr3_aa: CASSYSIQAYGYTF

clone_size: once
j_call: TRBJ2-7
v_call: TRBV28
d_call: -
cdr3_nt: TGTGCCAGCAGTCAGGGCCTATCCCCCTACGAGCAGTACTTC
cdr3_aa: CASSQGLSPYEQYF

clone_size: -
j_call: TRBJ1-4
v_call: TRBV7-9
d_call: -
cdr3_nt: TGTGCCAGCAGCTCCATCTTACAGGGAGTCGTAGAAAAACTGTTTTTT
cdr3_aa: CASSSILQGVVEKLFF

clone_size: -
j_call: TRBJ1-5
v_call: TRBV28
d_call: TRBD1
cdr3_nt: TGTGCCAGCAGCATGTTTGGACTGGGACAGGGGGCAGGCAGCAATCAGCCCCAGCATTTT
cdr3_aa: CASSMFGLGQGAGSNQPQHF

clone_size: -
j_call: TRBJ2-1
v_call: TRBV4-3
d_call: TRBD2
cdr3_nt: TGCGCCAGCAGCCAAGCTTCTAGCGGGGGGGCGTATGAGCAGTTCTTC
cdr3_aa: CASSQASSGGAYEQFF

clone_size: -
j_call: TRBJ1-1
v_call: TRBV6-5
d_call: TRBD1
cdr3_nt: TGTGCCAGCAGTTACACCGAGACAGGGTTCGGGGAAGCTTTCTTT
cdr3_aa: CASSYTETGFGEAFF

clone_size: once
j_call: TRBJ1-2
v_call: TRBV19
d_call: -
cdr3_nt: TGTGCCAGTAGTACGTCTAGCTCCTACTATGGCTACACCTTC
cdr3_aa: CASSTSSSYYGYTF

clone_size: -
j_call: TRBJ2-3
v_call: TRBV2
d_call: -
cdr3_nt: TGTGCCAGCAGAGAGCTTTTTCAGGGGAGGGCAGATACGCAGTATTTT
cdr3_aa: CASRELFQGRADTQYF

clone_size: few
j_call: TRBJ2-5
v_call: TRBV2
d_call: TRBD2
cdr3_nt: TGTGCCAGCAGTTCTGGGAGGGGAGAGACCCAGTACTTC
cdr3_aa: CASSSGRGETQYF

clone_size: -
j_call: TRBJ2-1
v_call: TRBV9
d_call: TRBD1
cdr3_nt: TGTGCCAGCAGCGACCGGGACAGAGACAATGAGCAGTTCTTC
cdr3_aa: CASSDRDRDNEQFF

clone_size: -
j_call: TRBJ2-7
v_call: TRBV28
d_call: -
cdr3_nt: TGTGCCGGAGGGGGGGCCTACGAGCAGTACTTC
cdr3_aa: CAGGGAYEQYF

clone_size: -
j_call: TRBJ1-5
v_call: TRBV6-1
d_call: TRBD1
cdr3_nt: TGTGCCAGTACGGACAGGGACAATCAGCCCCAGCATTTT
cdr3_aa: CASTDRDNQPQHF

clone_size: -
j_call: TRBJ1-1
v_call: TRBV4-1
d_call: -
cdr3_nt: TGCGCCAGCAGCCAAGCGGGGACTGAAGCTTTCTTT
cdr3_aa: CASSQAGTEAFF

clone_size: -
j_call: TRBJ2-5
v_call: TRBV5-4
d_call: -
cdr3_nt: TGTGCCAGCAGCTTGAAAGGGGAGGAGACCCAGTACTTC
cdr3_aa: CASSLKGEETQYF

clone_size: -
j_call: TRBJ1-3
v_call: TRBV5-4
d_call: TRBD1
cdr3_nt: TGTGCCAGCAGCCAGTGGACAGGGGGCTGGGCGGGAAACACCATATATTTT
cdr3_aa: CASSQWTGGWAGNTIYF

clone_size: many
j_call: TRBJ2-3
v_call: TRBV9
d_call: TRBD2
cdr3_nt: TGTGCCAGCAGCGTCCAGCCGGGACTAGTAGGCACGCAGTATTTT
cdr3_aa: CASSVQPGLVGTQYF

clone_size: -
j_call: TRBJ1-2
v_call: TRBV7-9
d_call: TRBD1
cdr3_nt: TGTGCCAGCAGCGGCGAGGACAGGGGGCACGGTGGCTACACCTTC
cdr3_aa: CASSGEDRGHGGYTF

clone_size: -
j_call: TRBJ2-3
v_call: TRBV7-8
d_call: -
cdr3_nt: TGTGCCAGCAGTTACAGGGCACTCACAGATACGCAGTATTTT
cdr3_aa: CASSYRALTDTQYF

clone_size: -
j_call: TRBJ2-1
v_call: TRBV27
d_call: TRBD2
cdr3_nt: TGTGCCAGCAGTTCTTTGGCGGGAGGGGACAATGAGCAGTTCTTC
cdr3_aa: CASSSLAGGDNEQFF

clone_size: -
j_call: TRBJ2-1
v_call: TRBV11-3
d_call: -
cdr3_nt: TGTGCCAGCAGCTCGGGACTGTACTCCTACAATGAGCAGTTCTTC
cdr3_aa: CASSSGLYSYNEQFF

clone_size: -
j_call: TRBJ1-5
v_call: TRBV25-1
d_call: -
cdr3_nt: TGTGCCAGCAGTGATGGCCGACTTTTTTCCCAGCCCCAGCATTTT
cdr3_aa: CASSDGRLFSQPQHF

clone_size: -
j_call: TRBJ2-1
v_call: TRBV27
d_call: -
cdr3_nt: TGTGCCAGCAGTTACCGGGAGTTCAATGAGCAGTTCTTC
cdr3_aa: CASSYREFNEQFF